These 14 T cell receptor beta chains originate from one sample sequenced in a study of cytomegalovirus exposure and HLA in healthy donors. Amplification used 60 Vbeta primers and 13 Jbeta primers. Measured with immunoSEQ multiplex PCR; TCRdb has only the in-frame clones, and not every one. The sample holds about 140,000 clones, 70% to 85% seen once. The sample consisted of PBMCs. The receptors were gathered from a man aged 40-50 years in good health and CMV-seronegative.

The genes are TRBV30 and TRBJ2-7; D remains unclear. Trimming stripped 0 bases from V and 5 bases from J, with 5 bases between. CDR1 is GTSNPN and CDR2 is SVGIG in the germline V gene (reference sequence). The CDR3 covers 11 residues. The CDR3 reads CAWSVLNEQYF. CDR3 DNA sequence: TGTGCCTGGAGTGTACTGAACGAGCAGTACTTC. The variable domain in full, completed from reference TRBV30 and TRBJ2-7, reads SQTIHQWPATLVQPVGSPLSLECTVEGTSNPNLYWYRQAAGRGLQLLFYSVGIGQISSEVPQNLSASRPQDRQFILSSKKLLLSDSGFYLCAWSVLNEQYFGPGTRLTVT.

This chain joins TRBV4-2 and TRBJ2-1, with a weak D call TRBD1 (6 bases). Germline V gives CDR1 LGHNA, CDR2 YNFKEQ. V was shortened by 6 bases and J by 6 bases, with 21 bases between the two germline ends. The CDR3 is 16 residues long. CDR3 amino acids: CASSRPQNQGGNEQFF. CDR3 sequence (DNA): TGTGCCAGCAGTCGGCCTCAGAATCAAGGGGGCAATGAGCAGTTCTTC.

This clone has only a few counts. J is TRBJ1-1 and V is TRBV28; D remains ambiguous. The CDR3 runs 13 residues. V was pared by 6 bases and J by 1 base, with 9 bases between. Germline V gene data show CDR1 as MDHEN and CDR2 as SYDVKM. The CDR3 here is CASSQTENTEAFF. Written as DNA, the CDR3 is TGTGCCAGCAGCCAGACTGAGAACACTGAAGCTTTCTTT.

Here the CDR3 reads CASSYETGIGTQYF. Here the CDR3 DNA reads TGTGCCAGCAGTTACGAGACGGGGATAGGGACCCAGTACTTC. This sequence joins TRBV6-5 and TRBJ2-5, with D possibly being TRBD2 (5 bases). This CDR3 comprises 14 residues. Per the germline V gene, CDR1 is MNHEY and CDR2 is SVGAGI. The V gene lost 2 bases and the J gene lost 7 bases, with 14 bases spanning the gap.

V gene TRBV6-1 combines with J gene TRBJ2-7; 8 positions agree with TRBD1. This CDR3 spans 16 amino acids. CDR1 and CDR2 from the germline V gene are MNHNS and SASEGT. Trimming removed 2 bases from V and 2 bases from J; junction bases left unmatched: 8. DNA of the CDR3: TGTGCCAGCAGTGAACGGGGACAGGCCGGTCCCTACGAGCAGTACTTC. It is translated as CASSERGQAGPYEQYF.

The chain recombines TRBV7-9 with TRBJ2-7; tentative D call: TRBD1 (6 bases). The CDR3 is 15 amino acids. V lost 5 bases and J 0 bases, leaving 14 bases between the germline ends. Per germline, CDR1 SEHNR and CDR2 FQNEAQ (reference sequence). The CDR3 bases are TGTGCCAGCAGCCCTCCCCAGGGGTTCTCCTACGAGCAGTACTTC. Translating it yields CASSPPQGFSYEQYF.

In DNA, the CDR3 is TGTGCCACTAGACGGGTCAGCACAGATACGCAGTATTTT. This sequence encodes CATRRVSTDTQYF. The chain uses TRBV27 and TRBJ2-3; no firm D call. This CDR3 is built from 13 residues. The V and J ends lost 10 bases and 0 bases respectively, with 11 bases between them. In germline, CDR1 is MNHEY, CDR2 SMNVEV (reference sequence).

The sample holds a few counts of this clone. V gene TRBV19 combines with J gene TRBJ2-7, with D hard to call. In germline, CDR1 is LNHDA, CDR2 SQIVND (reference sequence). V was shortened by 7 bases and J by 3 bases, with 16 bases between the two germline ends. This CDR3 comprises 14 residues. CDR3 residues: CASIPQRGYYEQYF. Written as DNA, the CDR3 is TGTGCCAGTATTCCCCAACGCGGATACTACGAGCAGTACTTC.

CDR3 nucleotides: TGCGCCAGCAGCCTAGCCGGGACAGGGTACAACGAGCAGTACTTC. Protein product: CASSLAGTGYNEQYF. This rearrangement joins TRBV4-1 to TRBJ2-5, with 9 bases aligning to TRBD1. The better agreement between TRBJ2-7 and the DNA end casts doubt on the J call. The CDR3 is 15 residues long. The germline gives CDR1 MGHRA, CDR2 YSYEKL.

This clone was detected a few times. The chain is built from TRBV6-1 and TRBJ1-4; D might be TRBD1 (5 bases). Between the trimmed V and J ends, which lost 0 bases and 8 bases, there was a span of 16 bases. Germline lookup yields CDR1 MNHNS and CDR2 SASEGT. The CDR3 is made up of 16 amino acids. For the CDR3, the DNA is TGTGCCAGCAGTGAAGCGCGTGGGGCGGGAGGCGAAAAACTGTTTTTT. Its protein product is CASSEARGAGGEKLFF.

This clone was recorded a few times. V gene TRBV5-8 combines with J gene TRBJ2-7, with D perhaps TRBD1 (6 bases). Germline V gene data show CDR1 as SGHTS and CDR2 as YDEGEE. This CDR3 has 13 residues. V shed 4 bases and J shed 6 bases, with 14 bases lying between them. The CDR3: CASSRTGKGEQYF. The CDR3, as DNA: TGTGCCAGCAGCCGCACAGGGAAGGGCGAGCAGTACTTC.

V usage is TRBV11-2 and J usage is TRBJ2-1; the match to TRBD2 covers 8 bases. J lost 9 bases, V lost 1 base, and 11 bases had no gene match. The CDR3 has 16 amino acids. The V gene's germline CDR1 is SGHAT and CDR2 FQNNGV. CDR3 sequence: CASSLVPAGVVGEQFF. CDR3 coding DNA: TGTGCCAGCAGCTTAGTTCCAGCGGGAGTGGTGGGTGAGCAGTTCTTC.

V and J are TRBV11-2 and TRBJ2-7; TRBD2 aligns across 9 bases. The V segment lost 5 bases and the J segment 2 bases; nucleotides outside the gene matches: 7. The CDR3 is made up of 15 amino acids. From germline, CDR1 is SGHAT and CDR2 FQNNGV. CDR3 DNA: TGTGCCAGCAGCCGCCCCGGGACTAGCACCTACGAGCAGTACTTC. Encoded protein: CASSRPGTSTYEQYF.

This clone was counted once. This chain connects TRBV18 to TRBJ2-3, with 10 bases aligning to TRBD2. V lost 2 bases to trimming and J lost 0 bases; unmatched junction nucleotides: 8. CDR1 is KGHSH, CDR2 LQKENI, per germline. This CDR3 spans 18 amino acids. Here the CDR3 DNA reads TGTGCCAGCTCACCAAGATCCACTAGCGGGACTAGCACAGATACGCAGTATTTT. Protein product: CASSPRSTSGTSTDTQYF.